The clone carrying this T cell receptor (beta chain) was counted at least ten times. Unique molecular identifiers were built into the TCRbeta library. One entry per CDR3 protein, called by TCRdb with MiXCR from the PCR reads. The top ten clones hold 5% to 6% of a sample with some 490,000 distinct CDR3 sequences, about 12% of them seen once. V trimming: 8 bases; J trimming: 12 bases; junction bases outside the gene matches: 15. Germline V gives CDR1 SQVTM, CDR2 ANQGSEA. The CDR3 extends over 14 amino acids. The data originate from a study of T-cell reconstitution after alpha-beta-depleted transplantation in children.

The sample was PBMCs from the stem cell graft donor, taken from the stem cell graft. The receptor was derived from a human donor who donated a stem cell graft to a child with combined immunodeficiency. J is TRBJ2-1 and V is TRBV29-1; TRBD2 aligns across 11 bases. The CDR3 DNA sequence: TGCAGCACCTTGGATAGCGGGGGGGCGGTTTTGCAGTTCTTC. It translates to CSTLDSGGAVLQFF.